This T cell receptor (beta chain) was recorded in a study of blood T cell repertoires in COVID-19. This clone was seen only a few times. In the original processing: Estimation of nucleated cell counts relied on the amplification of reference gene primers. Sequencing used immunoSEQ multiplex PCR; TCRdb keeps in-frame clones, though not all of them. The DNA was the basis for D and trimming; V, J and clone size are from that table. The sample holds some 220,000 clones, about 80% seen once. The CDR3 spans 14 residues. Trimming pared 1 base from V and 5 bases from J, leaving 9 bases between. The chain is built from TRBV23-1 and TRBJ2-1, with D possibly matching TRBD1 (5 bases). TRBV23-1 is an ORF for which the function is uncertain. The sample was peripheral blood. This clonotype originated in a young woman who had recovered from COVID-19. CDR3 protein: CASSQYRFHNEQFF. The CDR3, as DNA: TGCGCCAGCAGTCAATACAGGTTTCACAATGAGCAGTTCTTC.